This TCR beta chain was sequenced for a study of shared clonotypes between healthy human individuals. Broader study findings: Sorted-subset sequencing, rarefaction showed, was incomplete despite large depth. The study found about 5% of naive CD4 clonotypes shared across several donors.

The CDR3 runs to 14 residues. With regard to this clone: Its antigen is not identified.

CD8 cells classed as naive were CD45RO-negative and positively selected for CCR7, excluding terminally differentiated effector memory CD45RA+ cells. Every immunoSEQ plate was one replicate of a subset's evenly spread DNA. Assay: immunoSEQ multiplex PCR; the TCRdb copy retains only in-frame clones and omits some. The sample has under 2,000,000 clones, just under 95% seen once. The sequencing sample was made of naive CD8+ T cells sorted from blood. The receptor was isolated from a man younger than 35 in good health. The chain recombines TRBV21-1 with TRBJ1-2; TRBD1, the D gene given by the table, was not confirmed from the DNA. TRBV21-1 corresponds to a pseudogene. CDR3 DNA sequence: TGTGCCAGCAGCAAAGGTCTGACAGGCTATGGCTACACCTTC. This gives the protein CASSKGLTGYGYTF.